These 14 T cell receptor beta chains share one sample of origin, sequenced in a study of identical twins. TCRdb re-derived calls from the 5' RACE reads in MiXCR, one entry per CDR3 protein. This table holds under 900,000 distinct CDR3 sequences, about 20% found once. These sequences were also reported in another study, on T cells expressing NK-cell markers.

Specimen: PBMCs. The source is a young woman in good health.

The V and J genes are TRBV12-3 or TRBV12-4 and TRBJ2-1, with 9 nucleotides matching TRBD2. The CDR3 is 18 residues long. J was trimmed by 0 bases and V by 5 bases; bases with no gene match: 11. Written as DNA, the CDR3 is TGTGCCAGCAGTCCGGGGCGGGGGGGAGGATCCTCCTACAATGAGCAGTTCTTC. As protein: CASSPGRGGGSSYNEQFF.

This clonotype was counted a few times. This chain links TRBV21-1 with TRBJ1-2; TRBD1 reflects the table's D call only, with no check against the DNA. TRBV21-1 is a documented pseudogene. The CDR3 extends over 16 amino acids. The CDR3 nucleotides are TGTGCCAGCAGCAAAGCGCGGTCGGGACAGGGTGACGGCTACACCTTC. It specifies CASSKARSGQGDGYTF.

This clonotype was counted between two and nine times. The chain recombines TRBV20-1 with TRBJ2-1, with 12 bases aligning to TRBD2. There are 15 residues in the CDR3. Looked up from germline, CDR1 is DFQATT and CDR2 is SNEGSKA (reference sequence). V dropped 4 bases and J dropped 8; count of bases not matched to a gene: 9. This CDR3 is CSAKLAGGNRYEQFF. DNA of the CDR3: TGCAGTGCTAAGCTAGCGGGGGGGAATAGGTATGAGCAGTTCTTC.

This clonotype has a handful of counts. The rearrangement links TRBV4-3 to TRBJ2-2, with 7 bases matching TRBD2. The CDR3 length is 17 residues. Trimming at V came to 1 base and at J to 3 bases, leaving 8 bases not matched to a gene. Germline values: CDR1 LGHNA, CDR2 YSLEER. CDR3 protein: CASSQVRGSGDTGELFF. DNA of the CDR3: TGCGCCAGCAGCCAAGTCCGCGGGAGCGGGGACACCGGGGAGCTGTTTTTT.

This clonotype was counted many times. The CDR3 reads CASSSRQGAGETQYF. Here the CDR3 DNA reads TGTGCCAGCAGTTCGAGACAGGGGGCGGGAGAGACCCAGTACTTC. The gene calls are TRBV12-3 or TRBV12-4 and TRBJ2-5; 10 bases map to TRBD1. J lost 4 bases, V lost 4 bases, and 6 bases had no gene match. The CDR3 spans 15 residues.

V usage is TRBV29-1 and J usage is TRBJ1-4; D gene unclear. The CDR3 is 11 residues long. Germline assignment: CDR1 SQVTM and CDR2 ANQGSEA. V lost 7 bases to trimming and J lost 1 base, with 4 bases between them. The CDR3 spells CSARTNEKLFF. The CDR3, as DNA: TGCAGCGCTAGAACTAATGAAAAACTGTTTTTT.

This clonotype was found a few times. This sequence joins TRBV27 and TRBJ1-2; D perhaps matches TRBD1 (5 bases). CDR1 is MNHEY and CDR2 is SMNVEV in the germline V gene (reference sequence). The germline V and J ends were trimmed by 4 bases and 8 bases, with 14 bases remaining between them. The CDR3 sequence is 13 residues long. The CDR3 DNA follows: TGTGCCAGCAGTTATCTGGCAGGGACCGGCTACACCTTC. It is translated as CASSYLAGTGYTF.

This clonotype has only a few counts. The CDR3 DNA sequence: TGTGCCAGCAGGTTCCGGGACAGCCAAGGGTGGACCCAGTACTTC. Its translation: CASRFRDSQGWTQYF. The chain joins TRBV7-9 to TRBJ2-5; 7 bases align to TRBD1. Germline CDR1 reads SEHNR; CDR2 reads FQNEAQ (reference sequence). The length of the CDR3 is 15 residues. J lost 7 bases, V lost 6 bases, and 14 bases had no gene match.

This clonotype was seen a few times. The junction shows a germline mismatch at one end, possibly a read error. This sequence joins TRBV20-1 and TRBJ2-1; 8 nucleotides line up with TRBD2. This CDR3 has 11 residues. Germline CDR1 reads DFQATT; CDR2 reads SNEGSKA (reference sequence). CDR3 residues: CRVQRTGGGIF. The DNA for the CDR3 is TGCAGGGTTCAAAGGACCGGGGGGGGGATCTTC.

In its sample, this clonotype was seen a few times. The chain's CDR3 is CASSLRPGQATGELFF. The CDR3 DNA reads as TGCGCCAGCAGCTTGAGGCCCGGACAGGCGACCGGGGAGCTGTTTTTT. The gene calls are TRBV5-1 and TRBJ2-2; 7 positions match TRBD1. Germline trimming cut 1 base from V and 5 bases from J; bases unmatched to any gene: 8. The germline V gene has CDR1 SGHRS and CDR2 YFSETQ. This CDR3 has 16 amino acids.

This clonotype was observed a few times. This chain uses TRBV25-1 with TRBJ1-4; D not certain. CDR1 and CDR2 from the germline V gene are MGHDK and SYGVNS. The CDR3 is 15 residues long. V was cut by 8 bases and J by 6 bases, with 19 bases left in between. CDR3 bases: TGTGCCAGCCAAACGCCCAAAGGAACGGATGAAAAACTGTTTTTT. It translates to CASQTPKGTDEKLFF.

J is TRBJ2-1 and V is TRBV29-1, with D tentatively TRBD1 (6 bases). This CDR3 is built from 17 residues. The V end was cut by 0 bases, the J end by 0 bases, with 15 bases between. Germline assignment: CDR1 SQVTM and CDR2 ANQGSEA. The CDR3 loop reads CSVEDRGHQSSYNEQFF. CDR3 coding DNA: TGCAGCGTTGAAGATAGGGGACACCAAAGCTCCTACAATGAGCAGTTCTTC.

This clonotype was observed a few times. The gene calls are TRBV7-2 and TRBJ2-7; unclear D gene. V lost 3 bases and J lost 6, with 18 bases in between. In germline, CDR1 is SGHTA, CDR2 FQGNSA. This CDR3 spans 15 amino acids. CDR3 DNA sequence: TGTGCCAGCAGCTTTGCGACGGGTAAATCGGGCGAGCAGTACTTC. Translating it yields CASSFATGKSGEQYF.

V usage is TRBV29-1 and J usage is TRBJ2-3, with TRBD2 as a possible D gene (5 bases). Germline CDR1 reads SQVTM; CDR2 reads ANQGSEA. This CDR3 contains 14 residues. Trimming left V 2 bases short and J 2 bases short, with 11 bases between. CDR3 loop: CSVEPDGNTDTQYF. Here the CDR3 DNA reads TGCAGCGTTGAACCGGACGGGAACACAGATACGCAGTATTTT.